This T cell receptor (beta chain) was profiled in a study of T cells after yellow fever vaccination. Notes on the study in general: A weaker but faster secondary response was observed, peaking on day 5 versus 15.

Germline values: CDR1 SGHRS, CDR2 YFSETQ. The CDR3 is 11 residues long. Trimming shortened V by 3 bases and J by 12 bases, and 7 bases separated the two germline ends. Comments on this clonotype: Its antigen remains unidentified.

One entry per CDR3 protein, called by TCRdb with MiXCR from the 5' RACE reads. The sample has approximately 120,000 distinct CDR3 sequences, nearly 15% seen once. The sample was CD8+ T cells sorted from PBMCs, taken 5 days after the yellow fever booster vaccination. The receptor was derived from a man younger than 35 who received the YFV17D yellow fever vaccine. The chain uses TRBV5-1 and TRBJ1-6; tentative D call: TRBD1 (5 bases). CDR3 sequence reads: CASSSQGPLHF. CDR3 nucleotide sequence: TGCGCCAGCAGCTCCCAGGGACCCCTCCACTTT.